The entry below describes one T cell receptor (beta chain). Its target is not known. Trimming cost V 8 bases and J 2 bases; bases outside gene matches: 9. The CDR3 loop spans 14 amino acids. CDR1 is ENHRY and CDR2 is SYGVKD in the germline V gene. This sample is drawn from a study of cytomegalovirus exposure and HLA in healthy donors. Whole-study findings and limits: Specificity of three CMV-associated chains for CMV antigens was verified in vitro.

It was with 60 Vbeta and 13 Jbeta primers that the PCR ran. Sequencing used immunoSEQ multiplex PCR; TCRdb keeps in-frame clones, though not all of them. The data show 190,000 or so clones, about 80% seen once. Material: PBMCs. This clonotype was obtained from a boy aged 5-17 years in good health and CMV-seronegative. The J gene is TRBJ2-7, the V gene TRBV10-3, with TRBD1 identical over 7 bases. CDR3 residues: CAIGTVGFTYEQYF. The CDR3 coding sequence is TGTGCCATCGGGACAGTTGGGTTCACCTACGAGCAGTACTTC.